The 3 T cell receptor beta chains below were found in one sample sequenced in a study of beta chain features in type 1 diabetes. Notes on the study in general: Among all four CD4+ subsets, Type 1 diabetes patients had TCRB CDR3s that were moderately but significantly shorter.

These receptors have no identified antigens. Sequencing targeted expressed TCRB transcripts, as all isolated RNA had been reverse transcribed. Clones were read by immunoSEQ multiplex PCR, and TCRdb kept only the in-frame ones, dropping some. The sample shows some 240,000 clones, about a sixth of them seen only once. The source material was naive CD4+ T cells from blood. The receptors derive from a man between 25 and 39 years old with type 1 diabetes.

This clone was seen more than once but under ten times. Written as DNA, the CDR3 is TGTGCCAGCTCACCACAGGCGTTGGGTGTTTACACTGAAGCTTTCTTT. It codes for CASSPQALGVYTEAFF. The chain employs TRBV18 and TRBJ1-1; no definite D call. This CDR3 is built from 16 residues. V was pared by 1 base and J by 3 bases, with 15 bases between. CDR1 and CDR2 from the germline V gene are KGHSH and LQKENI.

The J gene is TRBJ1-2, the V gene TRBV5-4, with 7 bases identical to TRBD1. The ends lost 4 bases at V and 3 bases at J; junction bases unmatched: 6. CDR3 length equals 14 residues. Germline V CDR1 and CDR2: SGHNT, YYREEE (reference sequence). The CDR3 DNA reads as TGTGCCAGCAGCACGGGACAGTTCCACTATGGCTACACCTTC. Protein: CASSTGQFHYGYTF. The full variable domain, with the rest looked up from reference TRBV5-4 and TRBJ1-2, is ETGVTQSPTHLIKTRGQQVTLRCSSQSGHNTVSWYQQALGQGPQFIFQYYREEENGRGNFPPRFSGLQFPNYSSELNVNALELDDSALYLCASSTGQFHYGYTFGSGTRLTVV.

This clone was seen a few times. The CDR3 nucleotides are TGTGCCTGGACCGGGGGAGGTGAGCAGTTCTTC. Translated: CAWTGGGEQFF. The gene calls are TRBV30 and TRBJ2-1, with a possible D match to TRBD2 (6 bases). Germline-derived CDR1 and CDR2 are GTSNPN and SVGIG (reference sequence). The CDR3 runs 11 residues. Trimming pared 4 bases from V and 9 bases from J, leaving 10 bases between.